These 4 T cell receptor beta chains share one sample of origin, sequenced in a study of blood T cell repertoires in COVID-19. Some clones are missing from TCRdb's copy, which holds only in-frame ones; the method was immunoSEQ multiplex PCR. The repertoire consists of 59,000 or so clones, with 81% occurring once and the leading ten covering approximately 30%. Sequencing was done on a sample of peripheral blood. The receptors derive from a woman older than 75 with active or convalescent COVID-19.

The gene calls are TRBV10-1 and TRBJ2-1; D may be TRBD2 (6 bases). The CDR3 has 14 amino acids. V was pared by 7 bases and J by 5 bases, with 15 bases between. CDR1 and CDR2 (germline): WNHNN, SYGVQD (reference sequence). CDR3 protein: CASTLRREDNEQFF. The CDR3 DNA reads TGCGCCAGCACCCTTCGCAGGGAGGACAATGAGCAGTTCTTC.

The CDR3 DNA follows: TGTGCCAGCGGTGCACAGGGTGGGACTGAAGCTTTCTTT. It specifies CASGAQGGTEAFF. The chain joins TRBV11-2 to TRBJ1-1; D perhaps matches TRBD1 (6 bases). This CDR3 contains 13 residues. V gave up 8 bases and J gave up 5 bases, with 15 bases separating them. The germline V gene encodes CDR1 SGHAT and CDR2 FQNNGV.

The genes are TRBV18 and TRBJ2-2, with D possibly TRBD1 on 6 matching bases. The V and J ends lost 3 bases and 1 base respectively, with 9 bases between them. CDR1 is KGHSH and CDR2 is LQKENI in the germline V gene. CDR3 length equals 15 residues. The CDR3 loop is CASSPMTGNTGELFF. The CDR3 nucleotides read TGTGCCAGCTCACCGATGACAGGGAACACCGGGGAGCTGTTTTTT.

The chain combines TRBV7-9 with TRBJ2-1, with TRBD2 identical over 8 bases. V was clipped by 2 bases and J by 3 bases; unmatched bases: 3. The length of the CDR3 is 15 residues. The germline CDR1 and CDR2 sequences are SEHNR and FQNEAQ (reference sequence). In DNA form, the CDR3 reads TGTGCCAGCAGCTTACCGGGGGGGTACTACAATGAGCAGTTCTTC. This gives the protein CASSLPGGYYNEQFF.